The 17 T cell receptor beta chains below all came from one sample that was sequenced in a study of T cell repertoires and Cas9 in healthy adults. Data came from immunoSEQ multiplex PCR; TCRdb stores just in-frame clones and leaves some out. The data hold more than 20,000 clones, with about nine tenths observed a single time. Sample: CD4+ effector T cells (CD127+, CD25-, CD137-, CD154-) from PBMCs; culture status not recorded. These receptors came from a human donor in good health.

V and J are TRBV9 and TRBJ1-2; 10 bases fit TRBD1. The CDR3 spans 16 residues. J was trimmed by 3 bases and V by 4 bases; bases with no gene match: 9. Germline V gene lookup returns CDR1 SGDLS and CDR2 YYNGEE. CDR3 sequence (DNA): TGTGCCAGCAGCCCTTCTGGACAGGGGGATCACTATGGCTACACCTTC. Protein: CASSPSGQGDHYGYTF.

This chain's CDR3 is CASSPPGQSTDTQYF. The CDR3 DNA reads TGTGCCAGCAGCCCGCCGGGACAGAGCACAGATACGCAGTATTTT. The chain carries TRBV5-4 and TRBJ2-3, with 7 bases matching TRBD1. V lost 4 bases, J lost 0 bases, and 5 bases stayed unmatched. This CDR3 has 15 residues. In germline, CDR1 is SGHNT, CDR2 YYREEE (reference sequence).

The V and J genes are TRBV5-1 and TRBJ1-2; D is ambiguous. CDR1 SGHRS and CDR2 YFSETQ come from the germline V gene. CDR3 length: 12 amino acids. Trimming stripped 5 bases from V and 3 bases from J, with 8 bases between. CDR3 region: CASREGDYGYTF. CDR3 coding DNA: TGCGCCAGCAGGGAGGGTGACTATGGCTACACCTTC.

The J gene is TRBJ2-1, the V gene TRBV19, with D tentatively TRBD1 (5 bases). The CDR3 has 14 amino acids. Trimming stripped 5 bases from V and 6 bases from J, with 14 bases between. CDR1 is LNHDA and CDR2 is SQIVND in the germline V gene (reference sequence). In nucleotides, the CDR3 is TGTGCCAGTAGTTGGGCTACCCAGGGCAATGAGCAGTTCTTC. Amino acids: CASSWATQGNEQFF.

J is TRBJ1-6 and V is TRBV4-2; TRBD1 agrees at 7 bases. Per the germline V gene, CDR1 is LGHNA and CDR2 is YNFKEQ. The length of the CDR3 is 14 residues. V lost 3 bases to trimming and J lost 6 bases; unmatched junction nucleotides: 2. CDR3 in DNA: TGTGCCAGCAGCCAGGGACAGCTTAATTCACCCCTCCACTTT. It translates to CASSQGQLNSPLHF.

V is TRBV5-1 and J is TRBJ1-4; 7 bases match TRBD1. V shed 4 bases and J 0 bases; nucleotides not matched to a gene: 3. The CDR3 loop spans 15 amino acids. Germline V CDR1 and CDR2: SGHRS, YFSETQ. The DNA of the CDR3 is TGCGCCAGCAGCGTAACAGGGGCAACTAATGAAAAACTGTTTTTT. This codes for CASSVTGATNEKLFF.

The chain is built from TRBV29-1 and TRBJ1-2; tentatively, D is TRBD1 (6 bases). V lost 3 bases, J lost 7 bases, and 15 bases lay in between. The CDR3 spans 13 residues. The germline CDR1 and CDR2 sequences are SQVTM and ANQGSEA. The CDR3 DNA reads TGCAGCGTTGATATGCAGGGGAACGGTGGCTACACCTTC. Translating it yields CSVDMQGNGGYTF.

The rearrangement links TRBV28 to TRBJ1-2, with 9 positions matching TRBD1. Germline loops: CDR1 MDHEN, CDR2 SYDVKM. J lost 5 bases, V lost 7 bases, and 5 bases had no gene match. The CDR3 loop spans 13 amino acids. DNA of the CDR3: TGTGCCAGCACAACAGGGGGCGCTTATGGCTACACCTTC. It translates to CASTTGGAYGYTF.

This chain joins TRBV27 and TRBJ1-5; 9 bases are shared with TRBD1. Germline lookup yields CDR1 MNHEY and CDR2 SMNVEV (reference sequence). The CDR3 has 14 amino acids. Trimming cost V 6 bases and J 6 bases; bases outside gene matches: 6. The CDR3 sequence is CASSGQGNRQPQHF. CDR3 nucleotides: TGTGCCAGCAGCGGACAGGGGAATCGTCAGCCCCAGCATTTT.

The J gene is TRBJ1-2, the V gene TRBV6-5, with 12 bases fitting TRBD1. The CDR3 runs 15 residues. Germline lookup yields CDR1 MNHEY and CDR2 SVGAGI. V was clipped by 8 bases and J by 4 bases; unmatched bases: 8. For the CDR3, the DNA is TGTGCCAGCGGGACAGGGGGCGCGGACGTCTATGGCTACACCTTC. Translation: CASGTGGADVYGYTF.

The V and J genes are TRBV6-5 and TRBJ1-2; TRBD1 might be the D (5 bases). V lost 4 bases and J 4 bases, leaving 16 bases between the germline ends. The length of the CDR3 is 15 residues. The germline V gene has CDR1 MNHEY and CDR2 SVGAGI. The CDR3 DNA sequence: TGTGCCAGCAGTTTGGGGCCCGCTGCTGGCTATGGCTACACCTTC. It yields the protein CASSLGPAAGYGYTF.

CDR3 nucleotides: TGCGCCAGCAGCTTGAGGGGGCCCTCTGGGGCCAACGTCCTGACTTTC. Its translation is CASSLRGPSGANVLTF. The genes are TRBV5-1 and TRBJ2-6; 7 positions agree with TRBD1. V was clipped by 1 base and J by 0 bases; unmatched bases: 1. Per the germline V gene, CDR1 is SGHRS and CDR2 is YFSETQ. This CDR3 has 16 amino acids. The full variable domain, completed using reference TRBV5-1 and TRBJ2-6, is KAGVTQTPRYLIKTRGQQVTLSCSPISGHRSVSWYQQTPGQGLQFLFEYFSETQRNKGNFPGRFSGRQFSNSRSEMNVSTLELGDSALYLCASSLRGPSGANVLTFGAGSRLTVL.

This rearrangement joins TRBV2 to TRBJ1-6; no definite D call. The CDR3 has 14 residues. The germline CDR1 and CDR2 sequences are SNHLY and FYNNEI. The V end lost 8 bases, the J end lost 7 bases, and 15 bases lay between the germline ends. CDR3 region: CASWFGVENSPLHF. The DNA of the CDR3 is TGTGCCAGCTGGTTCGGGGTAGAGAATTCACCCCTCCACTTT.

The chain has TRBV2 and TRBJ2-5; no clear D gene. The V gene's germline CDR1 is SNHLY and CDR2 FYNNEI. The length of the CDR3 is 11 residues. The ends were cut back, 4 bases at V and 5 bases at J, with 5 bases in the middle. CDR3 in amino acids: CASSVRETQYF. The CDR3 bases are TGTGCCAGCAGTGTCCGGGAGACCCAGTACTTC.

With respect to this clone: An end of the junction differs from the germline gene, which may be a read error. J is TRBJ2-7 and V is TRBV6-1, with D possibly being TRBD1 or TRBD2 (5 bases each). Looked up from germline, CDR1 is MNHNS and CDR2 is SASEGT. The length of the CDR3 is 13 residues. CDR3 in amino acids: CAISEGNDYEQYF. CDR3 nucleotides: TGTGCCATCAGTGAGGGGAACGATTACGAGCAGTACTTC.

This rearrangement joins TRBV5-1 to TRBJ2-3; D remains ambiguous. The CDR3 runs to 16 residues. CDR1 is SGHRS and CDR2 is YFSETQ in the germline V gene. V lost 0 bases to trimming and J lost 1 base, with 12 bases between them. Here the CDR3 DNA reads TGCGCCAGCAGCTTGGCCGAACAGCTGGGCACAGATACGCAGTATTTT. Protein sequence: CASSLAEQLGTDTQYF.

The chain recombines TRBV19 with TRBJ2-2; a possible D gene is TRBD1 (6 bases). Per the germline V gene, CDR1 is LNHDA and CDR2 is SQIVND (reference sequence). This CDR3 is 14 amino acids long. V was trimmed by 7 bases and J by 6 bases, leaving 15 bases between them. The CDR3 loop reads CASKVRGGSGELFF. The DNA for the CDR3 is TGTGCCAGTAAGGTCAGGGGCGGATCCGGGGAGCTGTTTTTT.